This T cell receptor (beta chain) was captured by sequencing in a study of regulatory T cells in long-lasting Graves disease. Broader study findings: Among persistent patients, a larger number of public clonotypes were shared (about 3,000) than among newly diagnosed patients (around 980).

Details on this clonotype: What it binds is unknown.

Through Arm-PCR of CDR3 regions and iRepertoire HTBI primers, TCR beta libraries were built. TCRdb re-derived calls from the multiplex PCR reads in MiXCR, one entry per CDR3 protein. The table shows approximately 300,000 distinct CDR3 sequences, with 18% occurring only once. Time point indicated: newly diagnosed GD, antithyroid drugs for less than 3 months. Making the TCR library involved RNA that had been extracted from PBMCs. This CDR3 has 14 amino acids. Germline V gene data show CDR1 as LNHDA and CDR2 as SQIVND (reference sequence). Trimming left V 6 bases short and J 4 bases short, with 15 bases between.

The chain employs TRBV19 and TRBJ1-1; a weak D match, TRBD1 (6 bases). This specimen consisted of peripheral blood mononuclear cells (PBMCs), obtained at new diagnosis, from a patient treated with antithyroid drugs. The sequence was collected from a female donor with Graves disease. CDR3 coding DNA: TGTGCCAGTAGAGAGAGGGGGGGCACCACTGAAGCTTTCTTT. Amino acid sequence: CASRERGGTTEAFF.